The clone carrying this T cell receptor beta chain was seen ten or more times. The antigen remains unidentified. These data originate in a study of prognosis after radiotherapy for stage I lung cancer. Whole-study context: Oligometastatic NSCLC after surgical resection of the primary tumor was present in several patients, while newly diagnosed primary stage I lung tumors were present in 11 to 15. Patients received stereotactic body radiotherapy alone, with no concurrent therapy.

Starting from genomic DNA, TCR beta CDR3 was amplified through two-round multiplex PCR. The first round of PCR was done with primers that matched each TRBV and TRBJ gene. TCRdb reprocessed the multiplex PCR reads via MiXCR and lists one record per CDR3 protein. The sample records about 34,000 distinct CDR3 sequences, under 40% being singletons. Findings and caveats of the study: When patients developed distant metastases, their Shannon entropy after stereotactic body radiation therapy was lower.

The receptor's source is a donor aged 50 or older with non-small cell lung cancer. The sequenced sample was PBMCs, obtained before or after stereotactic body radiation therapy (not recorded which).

DNA of the CDR3: TGTGCCAGCAGCTTCACTAGCCAATTTCGGGACAGCCACGGCTACACCTTC. This gives the protein CASSFTSQFRDSHGYTF. This rearrangement joins TRBV7-8 to TRBJ1-2, with TRBD1 matching over 7 bases. The germline CDR1 and CDR2 sequences are SGHVS and FQNEAQ. The CDR3 length is 17 residues. V lost 3 bases, J lost 8 bases, and 18 bases stayed unmatched. Filled out from reference TRBV7-8 and TRBJ1-2, the complete variable domain reads GAGVSQSPRYKVAKRGQDVALRCDPISGHVSLFWYQQALGQGPEFLTYFQNEAQLDKSGLPSDRFFAERPEGSVSTLKIQRTQQEDSAVYLCASSFTSQFRDSHGYTFGSGTRLTVV.